A single sample is the source of the 2 T cell receptor beta chains below, sequenced in a study of T-cell memory formation after mild COVID-19. MiXCR, run by TCRdb on the 5' RACE reads, gives a single entry per CDR3 protein. The repertoire includes some 440,000 distinct CDR3 sequences, 20% to 25% of them detected once, and 12% sits in the top ten. Sequencing was carried out using PBMCs or a T cell subset sorted from them (not recorded which). The receptor source for this set is an adult woman who had mild COVID-19 (a few samples of this study predate the infection). Cell type and time point are not known.

The rearrangement links TRBV7-2 to TRBJ2-5; a possible D gene is TRBD2 (6 bases). CDR1 is SGHTA, CDR2 FQGNSA, per germline. Trimming took off 3 bases at V and 5 bases at J, with 16 bases between the two ends. The CDR3 is made up of 15 amino acids. CDR3 nucleotide sequence: TGTGCCAGCAGCTTTAGGTCGGGGGTTCGGGAGACCCAGTACTTC. Protein: CASSFRSGVRETQYF.

This clonotype has a count of ten or more. V usage is TRBV2 and J usage is TRBJ1-2, with 9 bases aligning to TRBD1. Germline V gene data show CDR1 as SNHLY and CDR2 as FYNNEI. The CDR3 has 15 residues. Trimming removed 2 bases from V and 6 bases from J; junction bases left unmatched: 7. The CDR3 loop is CASSEKATGGHGYTF. The CDR3 DNA reads as TGTGCCAGCAGTGAAAAAGCTACAGGGGGCCATGGCTACACCTTC. The full variable domain, in which reference TRBV2 and TRBJ1-2 provide the parts outside the CDR3, is EPEVTQTPSHQVTQMGQEVILRCVPISNHLYFYWYRQILGQKVEFLVSFYNNEISEKSEIFDDQFSVERPDGSNFTLKIRSTKLEDSAMYFCASSEKATGGHGYTFGSGTRLTVV.